The next 24 T cell receptor beta chains were all read from a single sample in a study of human T cells and chemical hapten exposure. Documented time point: pre-sensitization, week 0. Described treatment: therapeutic diphenylcyclopropenone sensitization with weekly scalp DPC. TCRdb independently ran MiXCR on the RACE reads; one entry per CDR3 protein. The data show about 77,000 distinct CDR3 sequences, less than 15% seen once. The starting material was whole blood, obtained in connection with sensitization to the hapten diphenylcyclopropenone (DPC). Receptor source: a woman aged 50 to 60 with alopecia areata. Some clones in this sample may be carry-over from other donors' samples.

This clonotype came up a few times. The rearrangement links TRBV6-6 to TRBJ2-1; D possibly corresponds to TRBD1 (7 bases). Germline V gene sequence: CDR1 MNHNY, CDR2 SVGAGI (reference sequence). V lost 7 bases to trimming and J lost 1 base, with 14 bases between them. CDR3 length: 15 amino acids. As DNA, the CDR3 is TGTGCCAGCACAACGACAGGGAGGTCCTACAATGAGCAGTTCTTC. Its translation: CASTTTGRSYNEQFF.

This clonotype showed up just a few times. The chain carries TRBV21-1 and TRBJ1-2. TRBV21-1 is a recognized pseudogene. There are 13 residues in the CDR3. CDR3 DNA: TGTGCCCGTAAAAAAGGAGTTAACTATGGCTACACCTTC. It specifies CARKKGVNYGYTF.

This clonotype was observed many times. The chain combines TRBV29-1 with TRBJ1-1; D gene unclear. The CDR3 is 12 amino acids. Per the germline V gene, CDR1 is SQVTM and CDR2 is ANQGSEA. V was shortened by 2 bases and J by 8 bases, with 12 bases between the two germline ends. Written as DNA, the CDR3 is TGCAGCGTTGAATTGGACGTGGCGGAAGCTTTCTTT. Its translation: CSVELDVAEAFF.

The genes are TRBV18 and TRBJ1-1; D gene uncertain. Germline CDR1 is KGHSH and CDR2 is LQKENI. Trimming took 2 bases from V and 0 from J, leaving 10 bases between them. The CDR3 is 15 amino acids. The CDR3 sequence is CASSPDSLMNTEAFF. The CDR3, as DNA: TGTGCCAGCTCACCAGATAGCCTCATGAACACTGAAGCTTTCTTT.

This clonotype was counted ten times or more. The chain combines TRBV6-2 or TRBV6-3 with TRBJ2-1; D gene ambiguous. From germline, CDR1 is MNHEY and CDR2 SVGEGT. CDR3 size: 11 residues. The V end was cut by 2 bases, the J end by 8 bases, with 4 bases between. In nucleotides, the CDR3 is TGTGCCAGCAGTTACCGGTATGAGCAGTTCTTC. It encodes CASSYRYEQFF.

The chain combines TRBV18 with TRBJ2-4; 10 bases match TRBD1. CDR1 KGHSH and CDR2 LQKENI come from the germline V gene. With V trimmed by 3 bases and J by 3 bases, 11 bases remained unmatched. The CDR3 is 18 amino acids. The DNA for the CDR3 is TGTGCCAGCTCACCGAATTTGCGGGACAGGGGAATCAAAAACATTCAGTACTTC. Its translation is CASSPNLRDRGIKNIQYF.

V is TRBV2 and J is TRBJ1-4; 8 positions agree with TRBD1. Unmatched junction bases numbered 9, after V lost 10 bases and J lost 8 bases. The CDR3 covers 13 residues. Germline V gene data show CDR1 as SNHLY and CDR2 as FYNNEI. The CDR3 spells CATQGAWEEKLFF. The CDR3 DNA sequence: TGTGCCACCCAGGGGGCGTGGGAAGAAAAACTGTTTTTT.

This clonotype came up many times. The V and J genes are TRBV6-5 and TRBJ2-7, with TRBD1 matching 7 bases. This CDR3 contains 18 residues. Trimming at V came to 0 bases and at J to 3 bases, leaving 14 bases not matched to a gene. Germline CDR1 MNHEY, CDR2 SVGAGI. In DNA form, the CDR3 reads TGTGCCAGCAGTTACTCGAGGTGGGACGGGACAGCCAGCTACGAGCAGTACTTC. Its translation is CASSYSRWDGTASYEQYF.

A few counts support this clonotype. V gene TRBV4-3 combines with J gene TRBJ2-1; D ambiguous. The CDR3 length is 15 residues. CDR1 is LGHNA and CDR2 is YSLEER in the germline V gene. Trimming shortened V by 1 base and J by 8 bases, and 15 bases separated the two germline ends. CDR3 nucleotide sequence: TGCGCCAGCAGCCAAGGCGATGTCCCTTGGGATGAGCAGTTCTTC. Protein product: CASSQGDVPWDEQFF.

This clonotype was counted a few times. The chain has TRBV27 and TRBJ1-6, with no clear D. The V gene's germline CDR1 is MNHEY and CDR2 SMNVEV (reference sequence). The CDR3 runs to 14 residues. Deletions cut 1 base from V and 9 bases from J, with 10 bases between. CDR3 nucleotide sequence: TGTGCCAGCAGTTTATACGGGCCTAGTTCACCCCTCCACTTT. It is translated as CASSLYGPSSPLHF.

This clonotype showed up just a few times. The rearrangement uses TRBV28 and TRBJ1-5; D is undetermined. Trimming left V 4 bases short and J 0 bases short, with 13 bases between. In germline, CDR1 is MDHEN, CDR2 SYDVKM. This CDR3 comprises 16 residues. As DNA, the CDR3 is TGTGCCAGCAGTTCCCGCGGGCTTTCTAGCAATCAGCCCCAGCATTTT. Protein: CASSSRGLSSNQPQHF.

The rearrangement links TRBV7-2 to TRBJ2-7, with 10 bases aligning to TRBD2. This CDR3 is 15 amino acids long. V gave up 5 bases and J gave up 5 bases; unmatched junction bases: 9. Germline CDR1 reads SGHTA; CDR2 reads FQGNSA. CDR3 region: CASSITTSGLNEQYF. The CDR3 DNA is TGTGCCAGCAGCATAACGACTAGCGGGCTCAACGAGCAGTACTTC. Full variable domain (rest looked up from reference TRBV7-2 and TRBJ2-7): GAGVSQSPSNKVTEKGKDVELRCDPISGHTALYWYRQSLGQGLEFLIYFQGNSAPDKSGLPSDRFSAERTGGSVSTLTIQRTQQEDSAVYLCASSITTSGLNEQYFGPGTRLTVT.

This clonotype came up a few times. The chain employs TRBV6-6 and TRBJ2-7, with 8 positions matching TRBD2. This CDR3 is built from 15 residues. V was clipped by 2 bases and J by 6 bases; unmatched bases: 9. The germline CDR1 and CDR2 sequences are MNHNY and SVGAGI (reference sequence). CDR3 in amino acids: CASSYGTRAQGEQYF. The CDR3, as DNA: TGTGCCAGCAGTTACGGGACTAGAGCCCAGGGCGAGCAGTACTTC.

The chain carries TRBV20-1 and TRBJ2-1, with 14 bases matching TRBD2. After removal of 3 bases from V and 10 bases from J, the junction contained 11 bases not matched to a gene. CDR3 size: 16 residues. Germline V gene lookup returns CDR1 DFQATT and CDR2 SNEGSKA (reference sequence). The CDR3 protein is CSASIKGLAGVKEQFF. The CDR3 DNA follows: TGCAGTGCTAGTATAAAGGGACTAGCGGGAGTCAAAGAGCAGTTCTTC.

V is TRBV5-1 and J is TRBJ1-1, with 7 nucleotides matching TRBD1. Germline V lookup: CDR1 SGHRS, CDR2 YFSETQ. The J segment lost 4 bases and the V segment lost 3 bases, leaving 6 bases of the junction unmatched. The CDR3 runs to 14 residues. The CDR3 DNA sequence: TGCGCCAGCAGCTGGGACAGTGCCCGCACTGAAGCTTTCTTT. Translation gives CASSWDSARTEAFF.

V usage is TRBV18 and J usage is TRBJ2-3; 9 bases align to TRBD2. V shed 3 bases and J 4 bases; nucleotides not matched to a gene: 8. CDR3 length: 16 residues. CDR1 and CDR2 (germline): KGHSH, LQKENI. The CDR3 loop is CASSPRLAGASDTQYF. The CDR3 nucleotides read TGTGCCAGCTCACCCCGGTTAGCGGGAGCTTCAGATACGCAGTATTTT. Together with reference TRBV18 and TRBJ2-3, the CDR3 gives the full variable domain: NAGVMQNPRHLVRRRGQEARLRCSPMKGHSHVYWYRQLPEEGLKFMVYLQKENIIDESGMPKERFSAEFPKEGPSILRIQQVVRGDSAAYFCASSPRLAGASDTQYFGPGTRLTVL.

This clonotype was seen many times. This chain connects TRBV20-1 to TRBJ2-7; weak D call: TRBD1 (5 bases). The germline V and J ends were trimmed by 4 bases and 1 base, with 11 bases remaining between them. CDR1 is DFQATT, CDR2 SNEGSKA, per germline (reference sequence). The CDR3 has 13 amino acids. This CDR3 reads CSANRGLSYEQYF. The CDR3 nucleotides read TGCAGTGCTAATAGGGGTTTGTCCTACGAGCAGTACTTC.

This rearrangement joins TRBV30 to TRBJ2-7; no definite D call. V was clipped by 7 bases and J by 0 bases, with 10 bases between them. Germline loops: CDR1 GTSNPN, CDR2 SVGIG (reference sequence). This CDR3 spans 12 amino acids. CDR3 residues: CALGQSSYEQYF. In nucleotides, the CDR3 is TGTGCCTTGGGTCAAAGCTCCTACGAGCAGTACTTC.

This clonotype showed up just a few times. The chain has TRBV20-1 and TRBJ2-7; 10 bases are a match to TRBD2. The junction had 9 bases not matched to a gene; V was cut back by 3 bases and J by 7 bases. Germline lookup yields CDR1 DFQATT and CDR2 SNEGSKA (reference sequence). This CDR3 region has 14 residues. Written as DNA, the CDR3 is TGCAGTGCTAGGGCTAGCGGGAGCCCCCGTGAGCAGTACTTC. As protein: CSARASGSPREQYF.

The J gene is TRBJ2-7, the V gene TRBV29-1, with D possibly being TRBD2 (6 bases). Trimming cost V 5 bases and J 2 bases, with 16 bases left between them. There are 14 residues in the CDR3. Germline lookup yields CDR1 SQVTM and CDR2 ANQGSEA. CDR3 residues: CSVRLRGLAYEQYF. The CDR3 nucleotides are TGCAGCGTTAGGCTCCGGGGACTCGCCTACGAGCAGTACTTC.

There are a few counts of this clonotype. The rearrangement links TRBV21-1 to TRBJ2-7. TRBV21-1 is tagged as a pseudogene. The CDR3 totals 14 residues. The CDR3 reads CASSKRQSENEQYF. As DNA, the CDR3 is TGTGCCAGCAGCAAACGGCAGTCGGAGAACGAGCAGTACTTC.

The genes are TRBV29-1 and TRBJ2-1, with a possible D match to TRBD1 (6 bases). The CDR3 runs to 15 residues. The V end was cut by 7 bases, the J end by 8 bases, with 24 bases between. Germline V gene sequence: CDR1 SQVTM, CDR2 ANQGSEA. CDR3 in DNA: TGCAGCGGCAAAGGAACAGGGAGAGGCGGCGATGAGCAGTTCTTC. Translation gives CSGKGTGRGGDEQFF.

This clonotype was seen only a few times. Here the CDR3 reads CASTDRGSYSYEQYF. The DNA for the CDR3 is TGTGCCTCAACGGACAGGGGGTCATACTCCTACGAGCAGTACTTC. V usage is TRBV7-9 and J usage is TRBJ2-7; 10 bases are a match to TRBD1. With 11 bases clipped from V and 0 bases from J, the junction kept 10 bases outside the gene matches. The CDR3 sequence is 15 residues long. The germline CDR1 and CDR2 sequences are SEHNR and FQNEAQ (reference sequence). Full variable domain (remainder filled in from reference TRBV7-9 and TRBJ2-7): DTGVSQNPRHKITKRGQNVTFRCDPISEHNRLYWYRQTLGQGPEFLTYFQNEAQLEKSRLLSDRFSAERPKGSFSTLEIQRTEQGDSAMYLCASTDRGSYSYEQYFGPGTRLTVT.

This clonotype was observed a handful of times. The V and J genes are TRBV6-5 and TRBJ1-1; D possibly corresponds to TRBD1 (6 bases). The V gene's germline CDR1 is MNHEY and CDR2 SVGAGI. This CDR3 contains 16 residues. Between the trimmed V and J ends, which lost 6 bases and 2 bases, there was a span of 19 bases. CDR3 bases: TGTGCCAGCAGAACTCTATCAGGGGTCGGAAACACTGAAGCTTTCTTT. Amino acid sequence: CASRTLSGVGNTEAFF.